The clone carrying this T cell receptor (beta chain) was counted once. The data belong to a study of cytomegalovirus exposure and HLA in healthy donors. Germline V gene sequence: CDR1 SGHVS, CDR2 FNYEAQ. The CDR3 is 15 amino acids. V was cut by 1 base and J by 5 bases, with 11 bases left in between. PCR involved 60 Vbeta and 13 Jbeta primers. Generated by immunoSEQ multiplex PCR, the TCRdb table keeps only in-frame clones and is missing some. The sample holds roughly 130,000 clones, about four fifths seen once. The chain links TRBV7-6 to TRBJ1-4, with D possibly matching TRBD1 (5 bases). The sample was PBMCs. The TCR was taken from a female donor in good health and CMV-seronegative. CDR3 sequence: CASSLVPGPNEKLFF. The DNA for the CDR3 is TGTGCCAGCAGCTTAGTCCCAGGGCCAAATGAAAAACTGTTTTTT.